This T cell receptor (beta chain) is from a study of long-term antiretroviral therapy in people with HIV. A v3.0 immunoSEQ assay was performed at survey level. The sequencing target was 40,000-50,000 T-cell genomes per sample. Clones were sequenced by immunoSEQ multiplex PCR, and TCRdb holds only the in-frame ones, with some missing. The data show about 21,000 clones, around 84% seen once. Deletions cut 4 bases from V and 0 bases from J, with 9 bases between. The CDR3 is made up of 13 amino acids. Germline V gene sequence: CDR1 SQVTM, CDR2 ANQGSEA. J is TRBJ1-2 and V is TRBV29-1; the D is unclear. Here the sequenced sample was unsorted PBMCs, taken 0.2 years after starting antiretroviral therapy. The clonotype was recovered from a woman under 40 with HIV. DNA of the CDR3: TGCAGCGTTGTCGGCAGTTCTAACTATGGCTACACCTTC. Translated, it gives CSVVGSSNYGYTF.